Listed here is a single TCR beta chain. This specimen comes from a study of cytomegalovirus exposure and HLA in healthy donors. The V end was cut by 1 base, the J end by 3 bases, with 15 bases between. Germline V gene sequence: CDR1 SGHNT, CDR2 YYREEE (reference sequence). The CDR3 is 16 amino acids. PCR primers comprised 60 Vbeta and 13 Jbeta primers. The repertoire was sequenced with immunoSEQ multiplex PCR; TCRdb's copy has only in-frame clones and lacks some. The table shows around 150,000 clones, with approximately 78% occurring only once. This sequence joins TRBV5-4 and TRBJ2-3, with D tentatively TRBD2 (5 bases). This TCR came from a young woman in good health and CMV-seropositive. The sample taken for sequencing was PBMCs. CDR3 in DNA: TGTGCCAGCAGCTTGAGAGTAGCGTTGGCGACAGATACGCAGTATTTT. Translated, it gives CASSLRVALATDTQYF.